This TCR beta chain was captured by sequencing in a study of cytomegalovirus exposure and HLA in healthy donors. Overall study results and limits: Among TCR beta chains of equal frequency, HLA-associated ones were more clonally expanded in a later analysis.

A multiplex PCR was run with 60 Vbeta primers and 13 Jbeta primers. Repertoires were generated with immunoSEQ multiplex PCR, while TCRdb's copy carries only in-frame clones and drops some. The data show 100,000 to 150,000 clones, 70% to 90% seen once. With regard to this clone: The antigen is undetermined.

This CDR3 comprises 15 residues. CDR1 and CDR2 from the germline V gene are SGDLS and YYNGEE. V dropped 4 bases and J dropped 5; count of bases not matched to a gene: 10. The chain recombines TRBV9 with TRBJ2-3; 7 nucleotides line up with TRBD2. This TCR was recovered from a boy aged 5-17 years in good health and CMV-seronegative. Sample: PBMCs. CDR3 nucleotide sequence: TGTGCCAGCAGCCTCTGGGGGGGGTTGGGAGATACGCAGTATTTT. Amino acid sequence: CASSLWGGLGDTQYF.